Listed below are T cell receptor beta chains from one sample, sequenced in a study of cytomegalovirus exposure and HLA in healthy donors. Sequenced by immunoSEQ multiplex PCR; TCRdb stores in-frame clones only, minus some. Of approximately 170,000 clones in the sample, roughly 80% were seen once. The sample comprised PBMCs. The receptors shown here come from a woman aged 18 to 35 in good health and CMV-seronegative. Each CDR3 is given with its conserved first and last residue. D genes are given only for firm matches. Rows give clone size only sometimes, using once, few, many, or a class for an expanded clone.

>once|TRBD1|TRBV11-1|TRBJ1-2
CASSADRVGPTNYGYTF
TGTGCCAGCAGCGCCGACAGGGTCGGACCTACTAACTATGGCTACACCTTC
>NA|NA|TRBV9|TRBJ2-1
CASSLTDYNEQFF
TGTGCCAGCAGCCTGACAGACTACAATGAGCAGTTCTTC
>NA|TRBD1|TRBV29-1|TRBJ2-2
CSPQALDRAGELFF
TGCAGCCCACAAGCCTTAGACAGGGCCGGGGAGCTGTTTTTT
>NA|TRBD2|TRBV5-1|TRBJ2-3
CASSNRLAGPTDTQYF
TGCGCCAGCAGCAACCGACTAGCGGGCCCCACAGATACGCAGTATTTT
>NA|TRBD1|TRBV27|TRBJ1-6
CASSSTTGGSYNSPLHF
TGTGCCAGCAGTTCAACTACAGGGGGCTCCTATAATTCACCCCTCCACTTT
>few|NA|TRBV29-1|TRBJ1-1
CSVSELGGTEAFF
TGCAGCGTTAGCGAGCTGGGTGGAACTGAAGCTTTCTTT
>NA|NA|TRBV9|TRBJ1-1
CASSPEAGANGVNTEAFF
TGTGCCAGCAGCCCGGAGGCGGGGGCAAACGGGGTGAACACTGAAGCTTTCTTT
>NA|NA|TRBV15|TRBJ1-5
CATSTGQPSNQPQHF
TGTGCCACCAGCACCGGACAGCCAAGCAATCAGCCCCAGCATTTT
>NA|NA|TRBV23-1|TRBJ2-1
CASSQTGVSGMCVCNEQFF
TGCGCCAGCAGTCAAACAGGGGTTAGCGGGATGTGCGTGTGCAATGAGCAGTTCTTC
>NA|NA|TRBV6-5|TRBJ2-7
CAVRGTSSYEQYF
TGTGCCGTCAGAGGGACAAGCTCCTACGAGCAGTACTTC
>once|NA|TRBV5-4|TRBJ1-3
CASSNPTVPSGNTIYF
TGTGCCAGCAGCAACCCGACAGTTCCCTCTGGAAACACCATATATTTT
>NA|NA|TRBV9|TRBJ1-1
CASSVPSKGGGSTEAFF
TGTGCCAGCAGCGTACCGTCTAAGGGGGGGGGATCCACTGAAGCTTTCTTT
>NA|TRBD1|TRBV7-2|TRBJ1-1
CASSLGQAYTEAFF
TGTGCCAGCAGCTTGGGACAGGCCTACACTGAAGCTTTCTTT
>NA|NA|TRBV9|TRBJ1-4
CASSSDGGSTNEKLFF
TGTGCCAGCAGCTCGGACGGGGGGAGCACTAATGAAAAACTGTTTTTT
>NA|NA|TRBV30|TRBJ2-3
CAWSTITDTQYF
TGTGCCTGGAGTACTATCACAGATACGCAGTATTTT
>once|TRBD1|TRBV5-1|TRBJ2-5
CASSTRQGGAQETQYF
TGCGCCAGCAGCACACGACAGGGTGGGGCCCAAGAGACCCAGTACTTC
>NA|TRBD2|TRBV6-6|TRBJ2-5
CASSYQFEGGETQYF
TGTGCCAGCAGTTACCAATTTGAGGGAGGGGAGACCCAGTACTTC
>NA|TRBD1|TRBV4-1|TRBJ1-5
CASSQAGQENQPQHF
TGCGCCAGCAGCCAAGCTGGACAGGAGAATCAGCCCCAGCATTTT
>NA|TRBD1|TRBV5-8|TRBJ1-1
CASSLDRGPGDTEAFF
TGTGCCAGCAGCTTGGATAGGGGGCCCGGGGACACTGAAGCTTTCTTT
>few|NA|TRBV4-1|TRBJ2-7
CASSQYGGYEQYF
TGCGCCAGCAGCCAATACGGCGGGTACGAGCAGTACTTC
>NA|NA|TRBV11-2|TRBJ1-1
CASSLYWGGTNTEAFF
TGTGCCAGCAGCTTATATTGGGGCGGGACGAACACTGAAGCTTTCTTT
>once|TRBD2|TRBV5-1|TRBJ2-1
CASGLTLAGVGNEQFF
TGCGCCAGTGGGCTTACCCTAGCGGGGGTGGGAAATGAGCAGTTCTTC
>NA|NA|TRBV5-1|TRBJ2-1
CASSTGLNNEQFF
TGCGCCAGCAGCACCGGACTAAACAATGAGCAGTTCTTC
>NA|NA|TRBV6-5|TRBJ1-1
CASTTGTEAFF
TGTGCCAGCACCACAGGCACTGAAGCTTTCTTT
>NA|NA|TRBV27|TRBJ1-1
CASSSRERGPNTEAFF
TGTGCCAGCAGTTCTCGAGAAAGGGGCCCGAACACTGAAGCTTTCTTT
>NA|NA|TRBV28|TRBJ1-1
CASRRVNTEAFF
TGTGCCAGCAGGCGAGTGAACACTGAAGCTTTCTTT
>NA|NA|TRBV19|TRBJ2-7
CASSAQQDVKYF
TGTGCCAGTAGTGCGCAACAGGACGTGAAGTACTTC
>NA|NA|TRBV5-1|TRBJ1-4
CASSLDGATNEKLFF
TGCGCCAGCAGCCTGGACGGAGCAACTAATGAAAAACTGTTTTTT
>NA|NA|TRBV5-1|TRBJ2-7
CASSSTGVLGGEQYF
TGCGCCAGCAGCTCAACGGGGGTCCTCGGTGGCGAGCAGTACTTC
>once|NA|TRBV29-1|TRBJ2-3
CSVLWRRDTDTQYF
TGCAGCGTTTTATGGCGGAGGGACACAGATACGCAGTATTTT
>NA|TRBD2|TRBV29-1|TRBJ2-1
CSVAGTSGSQSYNEQFF
TGCAGCGTCGCCGGGACTAGCGGGTCGCAGTCCTACAATGAGCAGTTCTTC
>NA|TRBD2|TRBV4-1|TRBJ2-5
CASSQLAGGYETQYF
TGCGCCAGCAGCCAATTAGCGGGGGGGTATGAGACCCAGTACTTC
>NA|NA|TRBV15|TRBJ2-7
CATSSRDKSYEQYF
TGTGCCACCAGCAGCCGGGACAAATCCTACGAGCAGTACTTC
>NA|NA|TRBV28|TRBJ2-2
CASTPAGTFRPGELFF
TGTGCCAGCACCCCTGCCGGGACATTTAGACCCGGGGAGCTGTTTTTT